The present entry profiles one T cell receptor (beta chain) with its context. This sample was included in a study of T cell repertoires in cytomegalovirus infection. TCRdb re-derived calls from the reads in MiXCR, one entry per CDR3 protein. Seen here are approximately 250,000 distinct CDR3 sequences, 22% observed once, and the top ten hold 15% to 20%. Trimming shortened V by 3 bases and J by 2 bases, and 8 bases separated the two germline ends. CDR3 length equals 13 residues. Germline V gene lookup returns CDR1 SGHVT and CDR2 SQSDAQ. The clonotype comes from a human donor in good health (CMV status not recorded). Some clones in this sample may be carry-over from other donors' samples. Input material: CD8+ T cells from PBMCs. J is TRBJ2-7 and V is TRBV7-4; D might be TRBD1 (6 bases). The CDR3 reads CASSFRGTYEQYF. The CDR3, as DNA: TGTGCCAGCAGCTTTAGGGGGACCTACGAGCAGTACTTC.